The 27 T cell receptor beta chains presented below share a single source sample, sequenced in a study of T cell changes during pregnancy in multiple sclerosis. Profiled with immunoSEQ multiplex PCR; TCRdb holds only in-frame clones, not every one. Among under 55,000 clones, approximately 93% were seen once, and the ten largest hold around 1.9%. The sample consisted of peripheral blood, taken in the second trimester of pregnancy. These receptors were obtained from a female donor with multiple sclerosis, enrolled in a pregnancy study.

CDR3 protein: CASSPSGRAFDEQFF. Written as DNA, the CDR3 is TGTGCCAGCAGCCCAAGCGGGAGGGCCTTCGATGAGCAGTTCTTC. The chain employs TRBV7-2 and TRBJ2-1, with 10 bases fitting TRBD2. CDR3 size: 15 residues. J gave up 8 bases and V 5 bases, and 9 bases lay outside the gene matches. Germline values: CDR1 SGHTA, CDR2 FQGNSA.

The table lists this clone with a few counts. The gene calls are TRBV29-1 and TRBJ2-1; D uncertain. Trimming took off 4 bases at V and 5 bases at J, with 9 bases between the two ends. There are 12 residues in the CDR3. The germline gives CDR1 SQVTM, CDR2 ANQGSEA. The CDR3 spells CSVGNADNEQFF. CDR3 coding DNA: TGCAGCGTTGGTAACGCGGACAATGAGCAGTTCTTC.

This clone has a handful of counts. This chain connects TRBV5-4 to TRBJ2-1, with a tentative D call TRBD2 (5 bases). The ends were cut back, 3 bases at V and 4 bases at J, with 8 bases in the middle. The CDR3 runs 13 residues. Germline V CDR1 and CDR2: SGHNT, YYREEE (reference sequence). CDR3 in amino acids: CASSYRGYNEQFF. The DNA of the CDR3 is TGTGCCAGCAGCTATCGAGGGTACAATGAGCAGTTCTTC. Full variable domain (rest looked up from reference TRBV5-4 and TRBJ2-1): ETGVTQSPTHLIKTRGQQVTLRCSSQSGHNTVSWYQQALGQGPQFIFQYYREEENGRGNFPPRFSGLQFPNYSSELNVNALELDDSALYLCASSYRGYNEQFFGPGTRLTVL.

Turning to this clone: At one boundary the junction diverges from the germline segment, which might be a read error. This chain connects TRBV20-1 to TRBJ2-5; D perhaps matches TRBD1 (6 bases). The germline V gene has CDR1 DFQATT and CDR2 SNEGSKA (reference sequence). There are 11 residues in the CDR3. The DNA for the CDR3 is TGTGGTTATGGTAGGGGGGAGACCCAGTACTTC. Amino acids: CGYGRGETQYF.

V is TRBV10-1 and J is TRBJ1-5; TRBD1 matches 7 bases. The CDR3 extends over 15 amino acids. Germline V gene lookup returns CDR1 WNHNN and CDR2 SYGVQD (reference sequence). V trimming: 4 bases; J trimming: 3 bases; junction bases outside the gene matches: 6. The CDR3 bases are TGCGCCAGCAGTGGACCGGGACAGTACAATCAGCCCCAGCATTTT. Amino acids: CASSGPGQYNQPQHF.

The chain joins TRBV7-9 to TRBJ2-1; 16 nucleotides align to TRBD2. The junction had 6 bases not matched to a gene; V was cut back by 0 bases and J by 4 bases. CDR1 SEHNR and CDR2 FQNEAQ come from the germline V gene (reference sequence). CDR3 length: 19 amino acids. CDR3 in amino acids: CASSLAAGLAGGVYNEQFF. DNA of the CDR3: TGTGCCAGCAGCTTAGCGGCGGGACTAGCGGGGGGGGTTTACAATGAGCAGTTCTTC. The full variable domain, with the rest looked up from reference TRBV7-9 and TRBJ2-1, is DTGVSQNPRHKITKRGQNVTFRCDPISEHNRLYWYRQTLGQGPEFLTYFQNEAQLEKSRLLSDRFSAERPKGSFSTLEIQRTEQGDSAMYLCASSLAAGLAGGVYNEQFFGPGTRLTVL.

This sequence joins TRBV29-1 and TRBJ1-3; TRBD1 might be the D (5 bases). CDR1 SQVTM and CDR2 ANQGSEA come from the germline V gene. CDR3 length equals 13 residues. V was cut by 4 bases and J by 4 bases, with 11 bases left in between. The CDR3 here is CSVGQFDGNTIYF. CDR3 sequence (DNA): TGCAGCGTTGGACAGTTCGACGGAAACACCATATATTTT.

This clone has just one count. The chain has TRBV7-2 and TRBJ2-5; 8 nucleotides agree with TRBD1. The CDR3 consists of 13 residues. Germline CDR1 and CDR2: SGHTA and FQGNSA. V lost 5 bases to trimming and J lost 4 bases; unmatched junction nucleotides: 3. DNA for the CDR3: TGTGCCAGCAGCGTACAGGGGGGAGAGACCCAGTACTTC. Protein sequence: CASSVQGGETQYF.

The genes are TRBV9 and TRBJ2-7; D gene ambiguous. Germline CDR1 is SGDLS and CDR2 is YYNGEE. The CDR3 runs 14 residues. Trimming stripped 4 bases from V and 0 bases from J, with 11 bases between. CDR3 protein: CASSPMGSSYEQYF. CDR3 DNA sequence: TGTGCCAGCAGCCCGATGGGCAGCTCCTACGAGCAGTACTTC.

V is TRBV6-5 and J is TRBJ1-5; perhaps TRBD1 as D (5 bases). Germline assignment: CDR1 MNHEY and CDR2 SVGAGI. Trimming left V 4 bases short and J 6 bases short, with 13 bases between. There are 14 residues in the CDR3. The CDR3 sequence: CASSFQGVGQPQHF. In nucleotides, the CDR3 is TGTGCCAGCAGTTTTCAAGGGGTAGGTCAGCCCCAGCATTTT.

The V call is TRBV29-1, the J call TRBJ2-7, with TRBD2 identical over 9 bases. Germline-derived CDR1 and CDR2 are SQVTM and ANQGSEA. V dropped 0 bases and J dropped 1; count of bases not matched to a gene: 4. The CDR3 length is 15 residues. The CDR3 sequence: CSVEDEREESYEQYF. The CDR3 DNA is TGCAGCGTTGAAGATGAGCGGGAGGAATCCTACGAGCAGTACTTC.

The rearrangement links TRBV18 to TRBJ2-5; 7 bases are shared with TRBD1. Germline CDR1 KGHSH, CDR2 LQKENI. The CDR3 has 18 residues. Unmatched junction bases numbered 15, after V lost 3 bases and J lost 2 bases. The CDR3: CASSPLGQTAYIQETQYF. CDR3 sequence (DNA): TGTGCCAGCTCACCCCTGGGACAGACAGCTTACATTCAAGAGACCCAGTACTTC.

The chain recombines TRBV19 with TRBJ2-7, with D possibly TRBD2 on 5 matching bases. The CDR3 is 13 residues long. Germline loops: CDR1 LNHDA, CDR2 SQIVND (reference sequence). V lost 4 bases and J 4 bases, leaving 11 bases between the germline ends. The CDR3 nucleotides read TGTGCCAGTAGTACCGGACGGGGATACGAGCAGTACTTC. Protein product: CASSTGRGYEQYF.

This clone was recorded a few times. In nucleotides, the CDR3 is TGTGCCTGGAGTGCCTTCCTGGGAGCGAACACTGAAGCTTTCTTT. As protein: CAWSAFLGANTEAFF. The V call is TRBV30, the J call TRBJ1-1; no firm D call. The germline V and J ends were trimmed by 1 base and 1 base, with 13 bases remaining between them. Germline-derived CDR1 and CDR2 are GTSNPN and SVGIG (reference sequence). The CDR3 runs to 15 residues.

The chain combines TRBV30 with TRBJ1-1; unclear D gene. This CDR3 comprises 12 residues. Trimming pared 1 base from V and 1 base from J, leaving 4 bases between. Germline CDR1 reads GTSNPN; CDR2 reads SVGIG (reference sequence). CDR3 coding DNA: TGTGCCTGGAGTGATCAGAACACTGAAGCTTTCTTT. Encoded protein: CAWSDQNTEAFF.

The CDR3 DNA sequence: TGTGCCAGCAGCTTAGAGGGGGCAAGGGAGACCCAGTACTTC. It is translated as CASSLEGARETQYF. The gene calls are TRBV7-9 and TRBJ2-5, with TRBD1 matching 7 bases. CDR3 length: 14 amino acids. V lost 1 base, J lost 5 bases, and 4 bases stayed unmatched. The V gene's germline CDR1 is SEHNR and CDR2 FQNEAQ (reference sequence).

The chain employs TRBV21-1 and TRBJ2-7; TRBD2 is the table's D call and was not checked against the DNA. TRBV21-1 is recorded as a pseudogene. The CDR3 sequence is 18 residues long. The CDR3 DNA is TGTGCCAGCAGCAAGGAAAGAACCAAAGCGGGAGTTTCCTACGAGCAGTACTTC. Translated: CASSKERTKAGVSYEQYF.

This chain links TRBV27 with TRBJ2-3; 11 bases match TRBD2. The CDR3 runs to 18 residues. From germline, CDR1 is MNHEY and CDR2 SMNVEV (reference sequence). Trimming removed 1 base from V and 4 bases from J; junction bases left unmatched: 10. As DNA, the CDR3 is TGTGCCAGCAGTTTATGGCCCCTAGCGGGAGGTGAGCCAGATACGCAGTATTTT. Its translation is CASSLWPLAGGEPDTQYF.

The chain joins TRBV18 to TRBJ1-5; the match to TRBD1 covers 7 bases. Per germline, CDR1 KGHSH and CDR2 LQKENI. Unmatched junction bases numbered 10, after V lost 6 bases and J lost 2 bases. This CDR3 is 16 amino acids long. The CDR3 here is CASSLTAGGGNQPQHF. CDR3 DNA: TGTGCCAGCTCGCTGACAGCAGGGGGTGGCAATCAGCCCCAGCATTTT.

V is TRBV4-3 and J is TRBJ1-1, with D hard to call. Trimming left V 3 bases short and J 6 bases short, with 11 bases between. The CDR3 runs 13 residues. Germline V gene data show CDR1 as LGHNA and CDR2 as YSLEER. The CDR3 sequence is CASSQAQRAEAFF. CDR3 DNA sequence: TGCGCCAGCAGCCAGGCCCAGCGGGCTGAAGCTTTCTTT.

The chain carries TRBV7-6 and TRBJ2-7; 8 nucleotides align to TRBD1. After removal of 5 bases from V and 4 bases from J, the junction contained 10 bases not matched to a gene. The CDR3 has 15 amino acids. Germline V CDR1 and CDR2: SGHVS, FNYEAQ. The CDR3 nucleotides read TGTGCCAGCAGCCCACAGGGGGGATTTCAATACGAGCAGTACTTC. Translating it yields CASSPQGGFQYEQYF.

V and J are TRBV19 and TRBJ1-1; 8 nucleotides line up with TRBD1. J was trimmed by 11 bases and V by 8 bases; bases with no gene match: 13. This CDR3 has 13 amino acids. CDR1 is LNHDA, CDR2 SQIVND, per germline (reference sequence). CDR3 protein: CASGPTKDRAAFF. The CDR3 coding sequence is TGTGCCAGTGGCCCGACCAAGGACAGGGCGGCTTTCTTT.

The chain uses TRBV19 and TRBJ2-1; 9 nucleotides match TRBD2. Germline V gene sequence: CDR1 LNHDA, CDR2 SQIVND (reference sequence). The CDR3 is 16 amino acids. The V segment lost 7 bases and the J segment 6 bases; nucleotides outside the gene matches: 13. Written as DNA, the CDR3 is TGTGCCAGTAAGGTGGCCGCGGGAGGGGGAGGCAATGAGCAGTTCTTC. Encoded protein: CASKVAAGGGGNEQFF.

This clone has only one observation. The V call is TRBV27, the J call TRBJ1-2; D may be TRBD1 (6 bases). Germline CDR1 MNHEY, CDR2 SMNVEV (reference sequence). The germline V and J ends were trimmed by 2 bases and 2 bases, with 15 bases remaining between them. CDR3 length: 16 amino acids. CDR3 in DNA: TGTGCCAGCAGTTTAATACAGGGAGCGGCGAACTATGGCTACACCTTC. Protein: CASSLIQGAANYGYTF.

The rearrangement links TRBV6-1 to TRBJ1-2; D uncertain. CDR3 length: 15 amino acids. The V and J ends lost 1 base and 4 bases respectively, with 13 bases between them. Germline values: CDR1 MNHNS, CDR2 SASEGT. The CDR3 sequence: CASSEEYQVLYGYTF. The CDR3 bases are TGTGCCAGCAGTGAAGAATATCAGGTCCTCTATGGCTACACCTTC.

The chain is built from TRBV15 and TRBJ1-2, with 7 bases fitting TRBD1. The trim removed 7 bases at V and 2 bases at J, leaving 7 bases unmatched. In germline, CDR1 is LNHNV, CDR2 YYDKDF (reference sequence). The CDR3 is made up of 14 amino acids. The CDR3 nucleotides read TGTGCCACCACTCTCGACAGGGAGAACTATGGCTACACCTTC. Translated, it gives CATTLDRENYGYTF.

The CDR3, as DNA: TGTGCCAGCTCCTACTCCCAGACAGCTATGAACACTGAAGCTTTCTTT. This gives the protein CASSYSQTAMNTEAFF. The chain carries TRBV18 and TRBJ1-1; D possibly corresponds to TRBD1 (5 bases). Germline lookup yields CDR1 KGHSH and CDR2 LQKENI. With 6 bases removed from V and 0 bases from J, the gap between germline ends came to 17 bases. This CDR3 is built from 16 residues.